The T cell receptor (beta chain) under discussion was sequenced for a study of molecular identifiers for immune sequencing clone quantification. Regarding the study as a whole: Spiked Jurkat TCR RNA equivalent to one cell reportedly surfaced among approximately 1.1 million naive cells.

Based on a CD8+CD4-CCR7+CD45RA+ profile, naive CD8 T cells were sorted. V lost 4 bases, J lost 0 bases, and 13 bases lay in between. Germline loops: CDR1 SGHRS, CDR2 YFSETQ. CDR3 size: 16 residues. This clonotype was found a few times. What it binds is not known. TCRdb used MiXCR to reprocess the PCR reads, holding one entry per CDR3 protein. The sample carries over 550,000 distinct CDR3 sequences, 25% recorded once. The TCR comes from a human donor in good health. Some libraries in this study had Jurkat cell RNA spiked in. Sequenced input: naive CD8+ T cells from blood, with Jurkat cell RNA spiked in. Subset: FACS-sorted CD8+CD4-CCR7+CD45RA+ naive T cells. The rearrangement joins TRBV5-1 to TRBJ2-2; no reliable D call. The CDR3 spells CASSPPDNPNTGELFF. The CDR3 DNA reads as TGCGCCAGCAGCCCCCCCGACAACCCGAACACCGGGGAGCTGTTTTTT.